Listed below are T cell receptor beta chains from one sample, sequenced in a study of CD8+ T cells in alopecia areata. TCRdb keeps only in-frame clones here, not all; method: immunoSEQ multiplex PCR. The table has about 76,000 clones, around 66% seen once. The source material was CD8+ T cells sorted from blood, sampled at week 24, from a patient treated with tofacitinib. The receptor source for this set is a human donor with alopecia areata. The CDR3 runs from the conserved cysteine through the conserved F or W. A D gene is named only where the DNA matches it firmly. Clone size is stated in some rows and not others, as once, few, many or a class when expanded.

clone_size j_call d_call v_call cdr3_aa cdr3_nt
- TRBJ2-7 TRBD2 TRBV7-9 CASSRERDAFYEQYF TGTGCCAGCAGCCGGGAGCGGGACGCATTCTACGAGCAGTACTTC
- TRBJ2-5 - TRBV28 CASSLGTVVPETQYF TGTGCCAGCAGTTTAGGGACCGTCGTACCAGAGACCCAGTACTTC
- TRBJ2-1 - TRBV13 CASSLARVGAPNEQFF TGTGCCAGCAGCCTAGCTAGGGTAGGGGCCCCCAATGAGCAGTTCTTC
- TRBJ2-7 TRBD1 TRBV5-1 CASSLVAGTGDEQYF TGCGCCAGCAGCTTGGTCGCCGGGACAGGGGACGAGCAGTACTTC
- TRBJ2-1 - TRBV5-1 CASSLGLGNSYNEQFF TGCGCCAGCAGCTTGGGACTCGGAAACTCCTACAATGAGCAGTTCTTC
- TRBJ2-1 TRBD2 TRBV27 CASRGAGPYNEQFF TGTGCCAGCAGAGGAGCGGGACCCTACAATGAGCAGTTCTTC
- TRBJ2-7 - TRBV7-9 CASSSPVGSHYEQYF TGTGCCAGCAGCTCGCCGGTTGGGTCACACTACGAGCAGTACTTC
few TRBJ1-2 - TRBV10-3 CAISEEGVGGYTF TGTGCCATCAGTGAAGAGGGGGTCGGTGGCTACACCTTC
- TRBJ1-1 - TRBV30 CAWKGDGAHTEAFF TGTGCCTGGAAGGGGGACGGGGCGCACACTGAAGCTTTCTTT
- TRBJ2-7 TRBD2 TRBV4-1 CASSQASGGPYEQYF TGCGCCAGCAGCCAAGCTAGCGGGGGTCCCTACGAGCAGTACTTC
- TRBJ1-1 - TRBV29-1 CSVADTEAFF TGCAGCGTTGCGGACACTGAAGCTTTCTTT
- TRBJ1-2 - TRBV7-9 CASSLYRSYYGYTF TGTGCCAGCAGCTTATATCGATCTTACTATGGCTACACCTTC
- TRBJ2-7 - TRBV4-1 CASSQDPTYEQYF TGCGCCAGCAGCCAAGATCCGACCTACGAGCAGTACTTC
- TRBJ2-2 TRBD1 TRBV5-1 CASSLGDRENTGELFF TGCGCCAGCAGCTTGGGGGACAGGGAGAACACCGGGGAGCTGTTTTTT
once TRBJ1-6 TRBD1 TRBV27 CASSFGTGISYNSPLHF TGTGCCAGCAGTTTTGGGACAGGGATTTCCTATAATTCACCCCTCCACTTT
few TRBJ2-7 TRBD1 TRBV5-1 CASSTDRAYEQYF TGCGCCAGCAGCACGGACAGGGCCTACGAGCAGTACTTC
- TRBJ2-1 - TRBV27 CASSSGLVPYNEQFF TGTGCCAGCAGCTCCGGGTTAGTGCCATACAATGAGCAGTTCTTC
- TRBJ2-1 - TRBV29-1 CSVVGRRDEQFF TGCAGCGTTGTCGGCAGACGGGATGAGCAGTTCTTC
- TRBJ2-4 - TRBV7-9 CASSARVAGNIQYF TGTGCCAGCAGCGCGAGGGTGGCGGGAAACATTCAGTACTTC
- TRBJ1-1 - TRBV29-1 CSVGFRPTDTEAFF TGCAGCGTTGGGTTTCGCCCGACAGACACTGAAGCTTTCTTT
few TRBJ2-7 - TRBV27 CASSTGLRSYEQYF TGTGCCAGCAGTACGGGACTGCGCTCCTACGAGCAGTACTTC
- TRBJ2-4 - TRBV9 CASSVDLAKNIQYF TGTGCCAGCAGCGTCGATTTAGCCAAAAACATTCAGTACTTC
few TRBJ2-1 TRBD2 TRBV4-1 CASSQDLASGRASEQFF TGCGCCAGCAGCCAAGATCTCGCTAGCGGGAGGGCCAGTGAGCAGTTCTTC
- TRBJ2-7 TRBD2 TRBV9 CASSVEGGLAGTYEQYF TGTGCCAGCAGCGTAGAGGGGGGACTAGCGGGGACCTACGAGCAGTACTTC
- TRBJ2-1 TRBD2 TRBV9 CASSGGGTYNEQFF TGTGCCAGCAGCGGCGGGGGGACCTACAATGAGCAGTTCTTC
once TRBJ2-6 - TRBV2 CASRDPSVANVLTF TGTGCCAGCAGGGACCCGTCGGTGGCCAACGTCCTGACTTTC
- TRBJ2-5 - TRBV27 CARPQDQETQYF TGTGCCAGACCACAGGACCAAGAGACCCAGTACTTC